This entry concerns a single T cell receptor beta chain. This sample stems from a study of chemoradiotherapy in HPV16-positive cancers. Data came from immunoSEQ multiplex PCR; TCRdb stores just in-frame clones and leaves some out. The table lists about 68,000 clones, around nine tenths of them singletons, with 4.2% in the top ten. Repertoires were sampled repeatedly during chemoradiotherapy. Sample: blood, taken from a patient who underwent chemoradiotherapy. The clonotype originates from a human donor with HPV-associated anogenital cancer.

The CDR3: CASSIVGRVDNEQFF. In DNA, the CDR3 is TGTGCCAGTAGTATCGTTGGCAGGGTGGACAATGAGCAGTTCTTC. V is TRBV19 and J is TRBJ2-1; the D gene is possibly TRBD1 (5 bases). Germline V lookup: CDR1 LNHDA, CDR2 SQIVND (reference sequence). Trimming took 3 bases from V and 5 from J, leaving 14 bases between them. The CDR3 consists of 15 residues.